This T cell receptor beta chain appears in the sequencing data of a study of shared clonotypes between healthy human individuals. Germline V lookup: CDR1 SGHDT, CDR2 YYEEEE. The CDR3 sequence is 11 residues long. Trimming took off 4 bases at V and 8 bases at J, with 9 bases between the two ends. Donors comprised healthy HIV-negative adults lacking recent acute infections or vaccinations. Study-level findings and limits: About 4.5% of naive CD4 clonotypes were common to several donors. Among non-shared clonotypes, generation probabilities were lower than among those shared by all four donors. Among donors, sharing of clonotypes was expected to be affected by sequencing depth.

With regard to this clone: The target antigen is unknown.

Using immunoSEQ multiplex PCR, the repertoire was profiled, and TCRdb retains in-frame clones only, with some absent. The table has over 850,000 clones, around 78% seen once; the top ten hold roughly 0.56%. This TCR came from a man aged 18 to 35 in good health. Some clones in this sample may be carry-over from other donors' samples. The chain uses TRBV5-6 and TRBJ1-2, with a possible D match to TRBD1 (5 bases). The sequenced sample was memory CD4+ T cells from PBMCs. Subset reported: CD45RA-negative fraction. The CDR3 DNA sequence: TGTGCCAGCAGCAACTCAGGGGGCTACACCTTC. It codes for CASSNSGGYTF. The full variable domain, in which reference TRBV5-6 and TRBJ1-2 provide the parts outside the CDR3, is DAGVTQSPTHLIKTRGQQVTLRCSPKSGHDTVSWYQQALGQGPQFIFQYYEEEERQRGNFPDRFSGHQFPNYSSELNVNALLLGDSALYLCASSNSGGYTFGSGTRLTVV.